The entry that follows covers one TCR beta chain sequence. Trimming took 9 bases from V and 4 from J; bases not matched to a gene: 9. In germline, CDR1 is LNHDA, CDR2 SQIVND (reference sequence). CDR3 size: 15 residues. This sample is drawn from a study of blood T cell repertoires in COVID-19. The overall study: Some COVID-19 samples were acute and others convalescent; all came from the United States, Italy and Spain. PBMCs, B-cell-depleted T cells, or T cells were the source of the cDNA or gDNA that made up the material.

In the original workflow: Using reference gene primer amplification, nucleated cell counts were estimated. Profiling relied on immunoSEQ multiplex PCR, and the TCRdb table lists in-frame clones only, not all of them. V and J calls and clone size follow that table, whereas D and trimming were derived from the DNA. The table includes around 380,000 clones, more than 75% detected once. This sequence was found in a human donor with acute or convalescent COVID-19. The donor label of this sample is uncertain. The chain recombines TRBV19 with TRBJ1-2; TRBD1 matches 12 bases. The material sequenced was peripheral blood. The CDR3 loop is CASGRDRGRTYGYTF. In DNA form, the CDR3 reads TGTGCCAGCGGGAGGGACAGGGGGCGCACCTATGGCTACACCTTC.